This T cell receptor (beta chain) originates from a study of vaccination and CD4 T cells after COVID-19. Overall study: Overlapping spike peptides from SARS-CoV-2, HCoV-NL63, HCoV-OC43 and HCoV-229E served to stimulate the cells.

Regarding treatment: roughly 11-day PBMC culture with coronavirus spike peptide pools or control peptides (ViraFEST assay). Pre-COVID-19 pandemic sampling (2011-2018) yielded the unexposed donor's CD4+ T cells. TCR sequencing followed the expansion of antigen-specific T cells with peptide pools in ViraFEST. Germline loops: CDR1 DFQATT, CDR2 SNEGSKA (reference sequence). With 3 bases removed from V and 4 bases from J, the gap between germline ends came to 9 bases. The CDR3 is made up of 12 amino acids. Details on this clonotype: The antigen is unknown.

The Oncomine TCR Beta short-read assay sequenced DNA from cultured CD4+ T cells. The template was genomic DNA from cultured CD4+ T cells. TCRdb independently ran MiXCR on the PCR reads; one entry per CDR3 protein. The sample gives under 7,000 distinct CDR3 sequences, approximately 30% of which show up once; 30% to 35% is in the top ten. This receptor was taken from a human donor in good health. Sequencing was done on a sample of CD4+ T cells from blood, cultured in vitro. This chain links TRBV20-1 with TRBJ2-5; a weak D match, TRBD1 (5 bases). The CDR3 spells CSASMGRETQYF. As DNA, the CDR3 is TGCAGTGCTAGCATGGGGCGAGAGACCCAGTACTTC.